The 24 T cell receptor beta chains listed next were all sequenced from one sample in a study of molecular identifiers for immune sequencing clone quantification. Using its own MiXCR run on the PCR reads, TCRdb lists one record per CDR3 protein. The sample shows around 65,000 distinct CDR3 sequences, 15% to 20% of them seen only once. The sequenced sample consisted of naive CD8+ T cells from blood, with Jurkat cell RNA spiked in. Sample subset: FACS-sorted CD8+CD4-CCR7+CD45RA+ naive T cells. These receptors came from a human donor in good health. Some libraries in this study had Jurkat cell RNA spiked in.

The chain links TRBV3-1 to TRBJ2-7; 8 positions match TRBD2. Unmatched junction bases numbered 5, after V lost 1 base and J lost 3 bases. The CDR3 is made up of 15 amino acids. Germline CDR1 LGHDT, CDR2 YNNKEL (reference sequence). The CDR3 loop reads CASSQVGSGDYEQYF. The CDR3 DNA follows: TGTGCCAGCAGCCAAGTGGGTAGCGGGGACTACGAGCAGTACTTC.

In its sample, this clonotype was seen many times. V and J are TRBV11-2 and TRBJ2-1, with D unresolved. CDR1 and CDR2 (germline): SGHAT, FQNNGV. V was pared by 2 bases and J by 6 bases, with 11 bases between. The CDR3 spans 14 residues. In DNA, the CDR3 is TGTGCCAGCAGCTTACTGTCGGTCCTCAATGAGCAGTTCTTC. Protein product: CASSLLSVLNEQFF.

Worth noting for this clonotype: At one of its ends the junction is not consistent with the germline gene, which may arise from a read error. The rearrangement links TRBV27 to TRBJ2-1; possibly TRBD1 or TRBD2 for D (5 bases each). This CDR3 is 14 amino acids long. The germline V gene has CDR1 MNHEY and CDR2 SMNVEV (reference sequence). CDR3 region: CASSPGTTHNEQFF. The DNA of the CDR3 is TGCGCCAGCAGCCCCGGGACGACTCACAATGAGCAGTTCTTC.

Concerning this clonotype: It may be a read error: a sequence one base away is much more abundant. V gene TRBV7-9 combines with J gene TRBJ2-1; D could derive from TRBD1 or TRBD2 (5 bases each). This CDR3 is 15 amino acids long. Germline lookup yields CDR1 SEHNR and CDR2 FQNEAQ (reference sequence). For the CDR3, the DNA is TGTGCCAGCAGTTTCCGGGACCACATCTACAATGAGCAGCTCTTC. It codes for CASSFRDHIYNEQLF.

This clonotype came up many times. The chain uses TRBV7-2 and TRBJ2-3; 9 bases are a match to TRBD1. The ends lost 0 bases at V and 3 bases at J; junction bases unmatched: 7. CDR3 length: 17 amino acids. Per the germline V gene, CDR1 is SGHTA and CDR2 is FQGNSA. This CDR3 is CASSLAGGQGWTDTQYF. CDR3 coding DNA: TGTGCCAGCAGCTTAGCGGGAGGACAGGGGTGGACAGATACGCAGTATTTT.

As regards this clonotype: This clone may be a read error of a much larger clone one base away. This chain uses TRBV24-1 with TRBJ2-2; 8 positions match TRBD1. Germline loops: CDR1 KGHDR, CDR2 SFDVKD. CDR3 size: 14 residues. The CDR3 coding sequence is TGTGGCACCAGTGAGACAGGGGACACCGGGGAGCTGTTTTTT. Residues: CGTSETGDTGELFF.

This clonotype was seen many times. The V and J genes are TRBV7-2 and TRBJ2-7; D not resolved. Germline CDR1 is SGHTA and CDR2 is FQGNSA. Trimming left V 5 bases short and J 2 bases short, with 4 bases between. This CDR3 is built from 11 residues. The CDR3 coding sequence is TGTGCCAGCAGCCCCGCCTACGAGCAGTACTTC. Encoded protein: CASSPAYEQYF.

This clonotype has only a few counts. This may arise from a read error, as a much more abundant clone is one base away. The rearrangement uses TRBV12-3 or TRBV12-4 and TRBJ2-7; D call uncertain. The CDR3 covers 11 residues. Here the CDR3 reads CASSFSHEQYF. Written as DNA, the CDR3 is TGTGCCAGCAGTTTCTCCCACGAGCAGTACTTC.

The genes are TRBV20-1 and TRBJ2-2; no firm D call. The germline gives CDR1 DFQATT, CDR2 SNEGSKA (reference sequence). This CDR3 spans 15 amino acids. V dropped 0 bases and J dropped 0 bases, with 8 bases sitting between them. For the CDR3, the DNA is TGCAGTGCTAGAGATATCACTACGAACACCGGGGAGCTGTTTTTT. This gives the protein CSARDITTNTGELFF.

This clonotype was counted at least ten times. The chain couples TRBV7-9 to TRBJ1-5, with a possible D match to TRBD1 (6 bases). The V and J ends lost 4 bases and 0 bases respectively, with 10 bases between them. From germline, CDR1 is SEHNR and CDR2 FQNEAQ (reference sequence). The CDR3 is made up of 15 amino acids. The CDR3 here is CASSYGTYSNQPQHF. The CDR3 DNA is TGTGCCAGCAGCTACGGGACATATAGCAATCAGCCCCAGCATTTT. Looking up the rest from reference TRBV7-9 and TRBJ1-5 gives the full variable domain: DTGVSQNPRHKITKRGQNVTFRCDPISEHNRLYWYRQTLGQGPEFLTYFQNEAQLEKSRLLSDRFSAERPKGSFSTLEIQRTEQGDSAMYLCASSYGTYSNQPQHFGDGTRLSIL.

This chain uses TRBV7-9 with TRBJ2-2; TRBD2 matches at 12 bases. CDR1 is SEHNR, CDR2 FQNEAQ, per germline (reference sequence). This CDR3 contains 18 residues. Trimming cost V 1 base and J 2 bases; bases outside gene matches: 5. The CDR3 loop reads CASSLVTSGGINTGELFF. CDR3 nucleotides: TGTGCCAGCAGCTTAGTGACTAGCGGGGGTATCAACACCGGGGAGCTGTTTTTT.

Concerning this clonotype: One base away lies a much larger clone, so this may be a sequencing read error. The chain employs TRBV30 and TRBJ2-7; 7 bases are a match to TRBD1. With 3 bases clipped from V and 3 bases from J, the junction kept 11 bases outside the gene matches. The germline CDR1 and CDR2 sequences are GTSNPN and SVGIG (reference sequence). The CDR3 contains 15 residues. The CDR3 DNA is TGTGCCTGGAGACCCTGGGGGACAGAGGACTACGAGCAGTACTTC. Translation gives CAWRPWGTEDYEQYF.

To note about this clonotype: Being one base from a much bigger clone, this may be a read error. The chain joins TRBV6-2 or TRBV6-3 to TRBJ2-7; D perhaps matches TRBD2 (5 bases). This CDR3 region has 16 residues. Trimming removed 2 bases at V and 3 bases at J, with 17 bases between. Germline V gene data show CDR1 as MNHEY and CDR2 as SVGEGT. The CDR3 region has the DNA TGTGCCAGCAGTTACCCCCCCGAGAGGGCGAACTACGAGCAGTACTTC. This gives the protein CASSYPPERANYEQYF.

This clonotype was seen ten or more times. The chain is built from TRBV7-2 and TRBJ2-1; D gene uncertain. Germline CDR1 SGHTA, CDR2 FQGNSA. The V end was cut by 5 bases, the J end by 9 bases, with 14 bases between. CDR3 length equals 13 residues. The CDR3 DNA reads TGTGCCAGCAGCCCGCCCCCGGCCGTTGAGCAGTTCTTC. Amino acids: CASSPPPAVEQFF.

A note on this clonotype: A clone one base away is much larger, so this may be a read error. Because it lacks the conserved phenylalanine or tryptophan at the end, this CDR3 is likely a read error. The chain couples TRBV12-3 or TRBV12-4 to TRBJ2-3; D is uncertain. Trimming stripped 3 bases from V and 2 bases from J, with 6 bases between. The CDR3 length is 13 residues. The CDR3 spells CASSFGPTDTQYS. CDR3 bases: TGTGCCAGCAGTTTTGGTCCCACAGATACGCAGTATTCT.

For this clonotype: A clone one base away is much larger, so this may be a read error. V usage is TRBV20-1 and J usage is TRBJ2-1; the match to TRBD2 covers 7 bases. This CDR3 region has 14 residues. Germline V lookup: CDR1 DFQATT, CDR2 SNEGSKA (reference sequence). CDR3 residues: CSVRGMAGVGEQFF. CDR3 in DNA: TGCAGTGTTAGAGGAATGGCGGGAGTGGGTGAGCAGTTCTTC.

A note on this clonotype: At one end, the junction sequence differs from germline, possibly due to a read error. The chain has TRBV5-1 and TRBJ1-4; the D gene is possibly TRBD1 (6 bases). Germline CDR1 and CDR2: SGHRS and YFSETQ. CDR3 size: 14 residues. CDR3 nucleotide sequence: TGCGCCAGCAGCTTTACAGGGTTAAATGAAAAACTGCTTTTT. Protein: CASSFTGLNEKLLF.

A note on this clonotype: A much larger clone lies a single base off, so this may be a read error. The V and J genes are TRBV24-1 and TRBJ2-1; D call uncertain. The germline V gene has CDR1 KGHDR and CDR2 SFDVKD. The CDR3 has 14 residues. V lost 1 base, J lost 5 bases, and 8 bases lay in between. In DNA, the CDR3 is TGTGCCACCAGTGATTTTGGGGTCCACAATGAGCAGTTCTTC. Translation gives CATSDFGVHNEQFF.

On this clonotype itself: Since a much larger clone is just one base distant, this may be a read error. In this CDR3 the conserved last residue, phenylalanine or tryptophan, is missing, so a read error is likely. The rearrangement links TRBV14 to TRBJ2-7, with a possible D match to TRBD1 (5 bases). Trimming stripped 4 bases from V and 4 bases from J, with 8 bases between. The germline V gene has CDR1 SGHDN and CDR2 FVKESK. The CDR3 contains 12 residues. The CDR3 sequence is CASSLYRYEQYY. The DNA of the CDR3 is TGTGCCAGCAGCCTGTACAGGTACGAGCAGTACTAC.

As regards this clonotype: The junction shows a germline mismatch at one end, possibly a read error. CDR3 in DNA: TGTGCCAGCAGCTTAGGTCAGGGCCTCGGAGGCACTGAGGCTTTCTTT. Translated: CASSLGQGLGGTEAFF. This chain joins TRBV7-6 and TRBJ1-1, with D tentatively TRBD1 (5 bases). Germline assignment: CDR1 SGHVS and CDR2 FNYEAQ. The CDR3 is made up of 16 amino acids.

This clonotype was found a few times. The chain couples TRBV24-1 to TRBJ2-2; D gene ambiguous. The CDR3 has 17 residues. V was cut by 11 bases and J by 0 bases, with 21 bases left in between. Germline lookup yields CDR1 KGHDR and CDR2 SFDVKD. The CDR3 nucleotides read TGTGCCATCAGCCCGTACAGCTTGGGATCGAACACCGGGGAGCTGTTTTTT. It encodes CAISPYSLGSNTGELFF.

This clonotype appeared many times. CDR3 in amino acids: CASSLVGGGAAEAFF. CDR3 DNA sequence: TGTGCCAGCAGCTTGGTAGGAGGCGGGGCGGCTGAAGCTTTCTTT. The chain recombines TRBV5-6 with TRBJ1-1; a weak D match, TRBD1 (5 bases). Germline assignment: CDR1 SGHDT and CDR2 YYEEEE. The ends were cut back, 0 bases at V and 6 bases at J, with 15 bases in the middle. CDR3 length equals 15 residues.

This clonotype is deemed medium-sized. The CDR3 sequence: CAWSAGTGVPDTQYF. CDR3 DNA sequence: TGTGCCTGGAGTGCCGGGACAGGGGTCCCAGATACGCAGTATTTT. The chain couples TRBV30 to TRBJ2-3, with TRBD1 identical over 10 bases. Germline-derived CDR1 and CDR2 are GTSNPN and SVGIG (reference sequence). With V trimmed by 1 base and J by 4 bases, 5 bases remained unmatched. This CDR3 spans 15 amino acids.

The sample holds a few counts of this clonotype. The genes are TRBV7-9 and TRBJ2-5; possible D gene TRBD2, 5 bases. Germline CDR1 is SEHNR and CDR2 is FQNEAQ (reference sequence). Trimming stripped 5 bases from V and 5 bases from J, with 12 bases between. CDR3 length: 13 amino acids. The CDR3 loop is CASSRSGGETQYF. CDR3 DNA sequence: TGTGCCAGCAGCCGGTCCGGCGGGGAGACCCAGTACTTC.